These T cell receptor beta chains were read from a single sample in a study of PD-1 blockade in classical Hodgkin lymphoma. TCRdb keeps only in-frame clones here, not all; method: immunoSEQ multiplex PCR. The repertoire holds approximately 79,000 clones, with about 93% as singletons. The sequencing here drew on peripheral blood mononuclear cells (PBMCs), taken before the second cycle of nivolumab. The receptors shown here come from a human donor with classical Hodgkin lymphoma. Both conserved end residues are part of each CDR3. A D gene is named only where the DNA matches it firmly.

v_call,d_call,cdr3_length,cdr3_aa
TRBV6-5,NA,14,CASSFGALPETQYF
TRBV6-6,NA,14,CASKGYWRPHEQYF
TRBV5-1,TRBD1,16,CASSLVAQGGSREQYF
TRBV30,NA,13,CAWSDRAHYGYTF
TRBV6-5,NA,14,CASSASLFSYEQYF
TRBV28,NA,16,CASKPRGGIGTGELFF
TRBV7-9,NA,14,CASSQGSSNYGYTF
TRBV27,TRBD2,23,CASIGKRLAGGLGGRAWYYEQYF
TRBV18,NA,13,CASSPTRTDTQYF
TRBV29-1,TRBD1,15,CSVWGTGLSGEKLFF
TRBV30,NA,11,CAWSGQETQYF
TRBV27,NA,16,CASSLLPPRYQETQYF
TRBV14,TRBD2,15,CASSQAWEGPLGQFF
TRBV4-2,TRBD2,15,CASSPARGNSYEQYF
TRBV28,TRBD1,16,CASSPGIGRGSETQYF
TRBV9,NA,13,CASSGGWDGAQHF
TRBV18,TRBD1,14,CASSPYRGNYGYTF
TRBV7-9,NA,13,CASSSAPGPEAFF
TRBV7-9,NA,15,CASSLAHDINYGYTF
TRBV9,TRBD2,16,CASSVASGSRGDIQYF
TRBV11-1,NA,16,CASSSRGGTSSYEQYF
TRBV19,NA,13,CATKRGQGETQYF
TRBV5-1,NA,14,CASSPSDRFAEAFF
TRBV5-1,NA,14,CASSLDGSTDTQYF
TRBV7-9,NA,15,CASSLGGTAAYEQYF
TRBV5-6,NA,15,CASSLKAGKLNEQFF
TRBV5-1,TRBD2,17,CASSSLLAGIPYNEQFF
TRBV7-6,NA,14,CASSLNPGAYEQYF
TRBV28,NA,12,CASSSTNSPLHF
TRBV28,NA,15,CASTGTLWGNEKLFF
TRBV23-1,NA,12,CAAALQSNEQFF
TRBV5-4,NA,14,CASSFGRGAYEQYF
TRBV29-1,NA,12,CSARRLEDTQYF
TRBV9,TRBD2,15,CASSGLAGAGGELFF
TRBV10-2,TRBD1,17,CASSESRGQGFVGELFF
TRBV28,TRBD1,14,CASSSGQGAYEQYF
TRBV27,NA,15,CASSSQTGPNYGYTF
TRBV19,TRBD1,17,CASKRQGLRFNNEKLFF
TRBV28,NA,14,CASTLGPANYGYTF
TRBV7-9,TRBD2,18,CASSPLMGGRAPTGELFF
TRBV27,NA,16,CASSPSSGRGNQPQHF
TRBV4-1,NA,16,CASSQGAGDSNQPQHF
TRBV5-7,TRBD1,16,CASSLGVNGTAYGYTF
TRBV4-1,TRBD1,12,CASSPTGDEQYF
TRBV7-9,NA,16,CASSPGVLGISYEQYF
TRBV27,NA,16,CASSFGQPEVQETQYF
TRBV6-1,NA,16,CASREVRDTKRIEQYF
TRBV30,TRBD1,15,CAWSVSPTGYGEQFF
TRBV27,NA,12,CASTFGRGELFF